This T cell receptor beta chain was identified in a study of T-cell reconstitution after alpha-beta-depleted transplantation in children. Study-wide results and limits: Newly made T cells mostly supplied T-cell counts and diversity one year after transplant. In some patients, recipient T cells and intrathymic progenitors surviving conditioning explained high day-60 diversity. Where alpha-beta T cells came from about two months after transplant was reportedly several hundred expanded graft clones.

Construction of the TCRbeta library involved unique molecular identifiers. TCRdb reprocessed the PCR reads via MiXCR and lists one record per CDR3 protein. Among about 490,000 distinct CDR3 sequences, under 12% were seen once, and the ten largest hold 2% to 2.5%. A few counts support this clonotype. Its specificity is unknown. After removal of 1 base from V and 7 bases from J, the junction contained 4 bases not matched to a gene. Germline V gene sequence: CDR1 MGHRA, CDR2 YSYEKL. This CDR3 is 15 amino acids long. The starting material was PBMCs, obtained before TCRalphabeta/CD19-depleted stem cell transplant. This clonotype originated in a child aged 2 to 15 with inherited bone marrow failure, due to receive a stem cell transplant. The genes are TRBV4-1 and TRBJ2-7; 13 nucleotides agree with TRBD2. CDR3 bases: TGCGCCAGCAGCCAAGGGACTAGCGGGAGTGGTGAGCAGTACTTC. The encoded protein is CASSQGTSGSGEQYF.